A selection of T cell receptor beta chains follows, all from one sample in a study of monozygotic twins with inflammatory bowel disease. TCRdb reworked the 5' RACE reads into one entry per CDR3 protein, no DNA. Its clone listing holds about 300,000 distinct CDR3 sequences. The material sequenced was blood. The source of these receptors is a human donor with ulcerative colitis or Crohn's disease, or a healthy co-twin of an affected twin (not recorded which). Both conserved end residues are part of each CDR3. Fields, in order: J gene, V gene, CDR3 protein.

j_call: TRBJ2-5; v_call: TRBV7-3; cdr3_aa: CASSLQSQETQYF
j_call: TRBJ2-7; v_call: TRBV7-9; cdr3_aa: CASSLVDEQYF
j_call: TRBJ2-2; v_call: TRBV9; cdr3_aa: CASSAHEYTGELFF
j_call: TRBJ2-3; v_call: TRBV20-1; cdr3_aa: CSARDPGTSGRYF
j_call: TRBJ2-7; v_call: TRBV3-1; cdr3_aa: CASSHVSGTSVNEQYF
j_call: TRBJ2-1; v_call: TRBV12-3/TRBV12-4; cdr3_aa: CASSVRASYNEQFF
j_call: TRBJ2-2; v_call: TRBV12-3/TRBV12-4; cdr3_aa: CATSPGATLTGELFF
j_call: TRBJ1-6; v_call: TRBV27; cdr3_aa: CASSFGLQAINSPLHF
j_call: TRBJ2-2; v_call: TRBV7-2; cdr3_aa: CASSSGLTNTGELFF
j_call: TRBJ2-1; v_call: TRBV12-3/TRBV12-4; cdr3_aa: CASSAHLRNEQFF